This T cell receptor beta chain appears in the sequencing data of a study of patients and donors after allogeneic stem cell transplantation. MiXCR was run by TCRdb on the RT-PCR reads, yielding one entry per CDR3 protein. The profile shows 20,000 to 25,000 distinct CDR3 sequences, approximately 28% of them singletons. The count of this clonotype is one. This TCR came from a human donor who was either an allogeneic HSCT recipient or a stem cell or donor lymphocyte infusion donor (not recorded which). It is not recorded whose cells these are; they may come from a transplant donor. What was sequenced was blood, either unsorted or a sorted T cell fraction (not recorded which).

CDR3 loop: CASSKRETGGIVQYV. The CDR3 DNA sequence: TGTGCCAGCAGCAAGAGGGAGACAGGGGGCATAGTGCAGTACGTC. The gene calls are TRBV21-1 and TRBJ2-7; no DNA check was done on the table's D call, TRBD1. TRBV21-1 is deemed a pseudogene. The CDR3 is 15 amino acids.